This TCR beta chain was captured by sequencing in a study of blood T cells in healthy people across ages. In terms of origin and age, donors were healthy Caucasian individuals from Russia aged roughly 6 to 90. It was with a sample-barcoded 5' primer and a J-beta primer mix that a second PCR of roughly 6 to 11 cycles was run. TCRdb ran MiXCR on the 5' RACE reads and lists one entry per CDR3 protein. The sample shows some 1.8 million distinct CDR3 sequences, 30% to 40% of them seen only once. The CDR3 sequence is 14 residues long. The germline gives CDR1 LGHNA, CDR2 YSLEER. Trimming shortened V by 0 bases and J by 8 bases, and 10 bases separated the two germline ends.

Specimen: blood. The receptor comes from a human donor in good health. This sequence joins TRBV4-3 and TRBJ1-4, with D possibly being TRBD1 (6 bases). Here the CDR3 reads CASSQEGRGEKLFF. The CDR3 coding sequence is TGCGCCAGCAGCCAAGAAGGGAGGGGGGAAAAACTGTTTTTT.